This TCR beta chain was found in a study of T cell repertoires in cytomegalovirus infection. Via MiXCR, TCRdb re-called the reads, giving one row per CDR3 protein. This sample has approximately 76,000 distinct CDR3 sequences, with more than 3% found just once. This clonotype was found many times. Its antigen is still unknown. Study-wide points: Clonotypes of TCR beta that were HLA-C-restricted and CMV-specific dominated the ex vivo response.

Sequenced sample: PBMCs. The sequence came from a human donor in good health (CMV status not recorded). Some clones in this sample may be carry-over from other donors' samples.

The CDR3: CASSQDSGLGGYTF. CDR3 in DNA: TGCGCCAGCAGCCAAGATAGTGGTTTAGGTGGCTACACCTTC. The V call is TRBV4-3, the J call TRBJ1-2, with D unresolved. The germline V gene encodes CDR1 LGHNA and CDR2 YSLEER. The CDR3 is 14 residues long. V was trimmed by 0 bases and J by 7 bases, leaving 12 bases between them.